One and the same sample provided the 7 T cell receptor beta chains below, sequenced in a study of T cells in Graves' hyperthyroidism and ophthalmopathy (dated by TCRdb to the late 2010s). Library method: multiplex PCR. For sequencing, an Illumina HiSeq 2000 was employed. The TCR beta CDR3 regions were amplified from RNA transcripts. The TCR CDR3 was subjected to a first round of RT-PCR using the HTBI primer set and the Qiagen OneStep RT-PCR kit. The public reads were quality trimmed at Q25 with fastp and then assembled into clones with MiXCR by TCRdb, keeping productive beta chains. Rows matching on CDR3 protein sequence are summarized as one entry with the most common DNA and genes. This sample gives around 600,000 distinct CDR3 sequences in total; approximately 15% of them show up just once. The ten largest clones add up to around an eighth of the sample. Sequencing was carried out using blood. These TCRs come from a woman between 50 and 59 years old with Graves' ophthalmopathy.

The chain couples TRBV5-1 to TRBJ1-2; possibly TRBD1 for D (5 bases). Germline values: CDR1 SGHRS, CDR2 YFSETQ. Trimming shortened V by 1 base and J by 6 bases, and 13 bases separated the two germline ends. This CDR3 is built from 14 residues. Here the CDR3 reads CASSLSPGGDGYTF. The CDR3 nucleotides read TGCGCCAGCAGCTTGTCCCCCGGGGGTGATGGCTACACCTTC.

There are a few counts of this clonotype. This chain uses TRBV19 with TRBJ2-5, with 7 bases identical to TRBD1. J gave up 5 bases and V 9 bases, and 3 bases lay outside the gene matches. There are 11 residues in the CDR3. From germline, CDR1 is LNHDA and CDR2 SQIVND (reference sequence). For the CDR3, the DNA is TGTGCCAGCGCACAGGGGGAGACCCAGTACTTC. Translation: CASAQGETQYF.

The genes are TRBV19 and TRBJ1-5; D possibly corresponds to TRBD1 (6 bases). V lost 5 bases and J 5 bases, leaving 10 bases between the germline ends. The CDR3 totals 13 residues. CDR1 is LNHDA and CDR2 is SQIVND in the germline V gene (reference sequence). The CDR3 DNA follows: TGTGCCAGTAGTCCCTACAGGGATCAGCCCCAGCATTTT. Translation: CASSPYRDQPQHF.

This clonotype was recorded many times. The V gene is TRBV12-3 or TRBV12-4, the J gene TRBJ1-6, with D possibly being TRBD1 (5 bases). V lost 6 bases to trimming and J lost 10 bases, with 13 bases between them. This CDR3 is 13 amino acids long. The CDR3 is CASSPGGGSPLHF. The CDR3 coding sequence is TGTGCCAGCAGCCCGGGGGGGGGGTCACCCCTCCACTTT.

This clonotype was observed a few times. This sequence joins TRBV24-1 and TRBJ2-6; D is possibly TRBD2 (5 bases). The CDR3 loop spans 13 amino acids. Trimming cost V 10 bases and J 0 bases, with 6 bases left between them. From germline, CDR1 is KGHDR and CDR2 SFDVKD. Here the CDR3 reads CATRDSGANVLTF. CDR3 nucleotides: TGTGCCACTCGGGACTCTGGGGCCAACGTCCTGACTTTC.

The chain recombines TRBV30 with TRBJ1-3; D might be TRBD1 (5 bases). The CDR3 sequence is 13 residues long. Per germline, CDR1 GTSNPN and CDR2 SVGIG (reference sequence). The ends were cut back, 2 bases at V and 6 bases at J, with 11 bases in the middle. In DNA form, the CDR3 reads TGTGCCTGGAGTCAGGGTTTTGAAAACACCATATATTTT. Its protein is CAWSQGFENTIYF.

This clonotype was counted at least ten times. V usage is TRBV27 and J usage is TRBJ1-1, with TRBD1 as a possible D gene (5 bases). The V end was cut by 0 bases, the J end by 5 bases, with 7 bases between. Germline V gene sequence: CDR1 MNHEY, CDR2 SMNVEV (reference sequence). This CDR3 has 13 residues. CDR3 in amino acids: CASSLSGVTEAFF. CDR3 nucleotides: TGTGCCAGCAGTTTATCAGGGGTGACTGAAGCTTTCTTT.